This is a list of T cell receptor beta chains from one sample in a study of long-term antiretroviral therapy in people with HIV. TCRdb keeps only in-frame clones here, not all; method: immunoSEQ multiplex PCR. The repertoire consists of about 17,000 clones, with less than 85% occurring once and the leading ten covering 6.5% to 10%. Here the sequenced sample was unsorted PBMCs, taken at the start of antiretroviral therapy. The receptor source for this set is a man between 25 and 39 years old with HIV. CDR3s include the opening cysteine and the closing phenylalanine or tryptophan. A D gene is named only where the DNA matches it firmly. The listing skips clone size in some rows; elsewhere it reads once, few, many or a size class.

CDR3 length: 15; D gene: -; J gene: TRBJ2-7; V gene: TRBV27; clone size: -; CDR3 DNA: TGTGCCAGCAGTTTACGCGGGATGGGAACCTACGAGCAGTACTTC; CDR3 protein: CASSLRGMGTYEQYF
CDR3 length: 17; D gene: -; J gene: TRBJ2-7; V gene: TRBV7-2; clone size: -; CDR3 DNA: TGTGCCAGCAGCCCGATATCGACGGGGGCCTTCTCCTACGAGCAGTACTTC; CDR3 protein: CASSPISTGAFSYEQYF
CDR3 length: 13; D gene: -; J gene: TRBJ2-5; V gene: TRBV7-8; clone size: -; CDR3 DNA: TGTGCCAGCAGCTTAGAGGTCCAAGAGACCCAGTACTTC; CDR3 protein: CASSLEVQETQYF
CDR3 length: 15; D gene: TRBD1; J gene: TRBJ1-4; V gene: TRBV7-9; clone size: -; CDR3 DNA: TGTGCCAGCAGCAGCCGGACAGGGACTAATGAAAAACTGTTTTTT; CDR3 protein: CASSSRTGTNEKLFF
CDR3 length: 16; D gene: -; J gene: TRBJ1-2; V gene: TRBV7-9; clone size: -; CDR3 DNA: TGTGCCAGCAGCTTAGCAGGGCAGGGGCTATGGTATGGCTACACCTTC; CDR3 protein: CASSLAGQGLWYGYTF
CDR3 length: 15; D gene: TRBD2; J gene: TRBJ2-7; V gene: TRBV27; clone size: few; CDR3 DNA: TGTGCCAGCAGTTTAGGCGGCGGGAGCGGGAACGAGCAGTACTTC; CDR3 protein: CASSLGGGSGNEQYF
CDR3 length: 12; D gene: -; J gene: TRBJ1-1; V gene: TRBV6-6; clone size: -; CDR3 DNA: TGTGCCAGCAGTTACGGGGGAACTGAAGCTTTCTTT; CDR3 protein: CASSYGGTEAFF
CDR3 length: 15; D gene: TRBD2; J gene: TRBJ2-5; V gene: TRBV4-3; clone size: -; CDR3 DNA: TGCGCCAGCAGCCAAGAGCGGGGGGGCCAAGAGACCCAGTACTTC; CDR3 protein: CASSQERGGQETQYF
CDR3 length: 16; D gene: -; J gene: TRBJ1-4; V gene: TRBV7-6; clone size: few; CDR3 DNA: TGTGCCAGCAGCGAAACCGGGATATCAACTAATGAAAAACTGTTTTTT; CDR3 protein: CASSETGISTNEKLFF
CDR3 length: 14; D gene: -; J gene: TRBJ1-1; V gene: TRBV4-3; clone size: -; CDR3 DNA: TGCGCCAGCAGCCCGGAGGGGGATAACACTGAAGCTTTCTTT; CDR3 protein: CASSPEGDNTEAFF
CDR3 length: 15; D gene: TRBD1; J gene: TRBJ1-5; V gene: TRBV5-1; clone size: -; CDR3 DNA: TGCGCCAGCAGCTTAGGGGGCCGGTTCGATCAGCCCCAGCATTTT; CDR3 protein: CASSLGGRFDQPQHF
CDR3 length: 13; D gene: TRBD1; J gene: TRBJ2-7; V gene: TRBV7-6; clone size: few; CDR3 DNA: TGTGCCAGCAGCACACAGGGGATCTACGAGCAGTACTTC; CDR3 protein: CASSTQGIYEQYF
CDR3 length: 14; D gene: TRBD2; J gene: TRBJ2-7; V gene: TRBV7-2; clone size: -; CDR3 DNA: TGTGCCAGCAGCCTCAGCGGGGACTACTACGAGCAGTACTTC; CDR3 protein: CASSLSGDYYEQYF
CDR3 length: 11; D gene: -; J gene: TRBJ2-2; V gene: TRBV7-6; clone size: -; CDR3 DNA: TGTGCCAGCAGCTTCGGGGGGGAGCTGTTTTTT; CDR3 protein: CASSFGGELFF
CDR3 length: 14; D gene: TRBD2; J gene: TRBJ2-1; V gene: TRBV5-1; clone size: few; CDR3 DNA: TGCGCCAGCAGCGATCCGGGAGGCTACAATGAGCAGTTCTTC; CDR3 protein: CASSDPGGYNEQFF
CDR3 length: 12; D gene: -; J gene: TRBJ1-1; V gene: TRBV19; clone size: -; CDR3 DNA: TGTGCTGGGATTTCCGAGGGGAATGAAGCTTTCTTT; CDR3 protein: CAGISEGNEAFF
CDR3 length: 13; D gene: -; J gene: TRBJ2-7; V gene: TRBV5-6; clone size: -; CDR3 DNA: TGTGCCAGCAGCTTCAGACAGTCCTACGAGCAGTACTTC; CDR3 protein: CASSFRQSYEQYF
CDR3 length: 13; D gene: -; J gene: TRBJ2-7; V gene: TRBV6-4; clone size: -; CDR3 DNA: TGTGCCAGCAGTGACGAACCTGAGGACGAGCAGTACTTC; CDR3 protein: CASSDEPEDEQYF
CDR3 length: 14; D gene: TRBD2; J gene: TRBJ2-1; V gene: TRBV2; clone size: -; CDR3 DNA: TGTGCCATTACTAGCGGGGGCCCCTACAATGAGCAGTTCTTC; CDR3 protein: CAITSGGPYNEQFF
CDR3 length: 19; D gene: TRBD1; J gene: TRBJ1-2; V gene: TRBV27; clone size: -; CDR3 DNA: TGTGCCAGCAGTTCACCCCCGGGACAGATAAAATTTATTAACTATGGCTACACCTTC; CDR3 protein: CASSSPPGQIKFINYGYTF
CDR3 length: 17; D gene: -; J gene: TRBJ1-1; V gene: TRBV5-4; clone size: -; CDR3 DNA: TGTGCCAGCAGCTTGACCCCCACTTCGGGTTCGAGCACTGAAGCTTTCTTT; CDR3 protein: CASSLTPTSGSSTEAFF
CDR3 length: 11; D gene: -; J gene: TRBJ1-2; V gene: TRBV2; clone size: few; CDR3 DNA: TGTGCCAGCAGTCTCCACTATGGCTACACCTTC; CDR3 protein: CASSLHYGYTF
CDR3 length: 13; D gene: TRBD1; J gene: TRBJ1-5; V gene: TRBV7-2; clone size: -; CDR3 DNA: TGTGCCAGCAGGGACAGGGTTTCGCAGCCCCAGCATTTT; CDR3 protein: CASRDRVSQPQHF
CDR3 length: 15; D gene: TRBD2; J gene: TRBJ2-5; V gene: TRBV5-5; clone size: -; CDR3 DNA: TGTGCCAGCAGCTTCGTACTAGCGGCCCAAGAGACCCAGTACTTC; CDR3 protein: CASSFVLAAQETQYF
CDR3 length: 16; D gene: TRBD1; J gene: TRBJ2-2; V gene: TRBV6-4; clone size: -; CDR3 DNA: TGTGCCAGCAGTGACTGGGACAGGGGGAGAACCGGGGAGCTGTTTTTT; CDR3 protein: CASSDWDRGRTGELFF